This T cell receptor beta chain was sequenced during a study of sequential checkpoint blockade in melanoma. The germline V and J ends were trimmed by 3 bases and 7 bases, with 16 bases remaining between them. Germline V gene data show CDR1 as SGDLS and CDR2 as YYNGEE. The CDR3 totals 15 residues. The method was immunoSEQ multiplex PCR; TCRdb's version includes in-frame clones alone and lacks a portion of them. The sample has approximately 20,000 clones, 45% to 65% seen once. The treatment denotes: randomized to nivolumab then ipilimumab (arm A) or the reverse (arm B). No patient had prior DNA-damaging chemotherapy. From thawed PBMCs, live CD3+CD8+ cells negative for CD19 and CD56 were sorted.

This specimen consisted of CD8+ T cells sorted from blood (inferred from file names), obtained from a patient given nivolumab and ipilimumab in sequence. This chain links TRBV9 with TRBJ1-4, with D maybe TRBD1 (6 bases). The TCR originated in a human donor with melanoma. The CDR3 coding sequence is TGTGCCAGCAGCGCAAAACAGGGAAGGGGTGAAAAACTGTTTTTT. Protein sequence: CASSAKQGRGEKLFF.